The 26 T cell receptor beta chains in this list originate from one sample, sequenced in a study of cytomegalovirus exposure and HLA in healthy donors. Vbeta (60) and Jbeta (13) primers were used in the PCR. Using immunoSEQ multiplex PCR, the repertoire was profiled, and TCRdb retains in-frame clones only, with some absent. This table holds 210,000 or so clones, about 77% found once. Sequencing used PBMCs. The receptors shown here come from a woman aged 30 to 39 in good health and CMV-seropositive.

V and J are TRBV11-2 and TRBJ2-5; no definite D call. This CDR3 region has 14 residues. Trimming took 4 bases from V and 0 from J, leaving 9 bases between them. Germline V gene data show CDR1 as SGHAT and CDR2 as FQNNGV. CDR3 DNA sequence: TGTGCCAGCAGCTCCTTGACTTACCAAGAGACCCAGTACTTC. Translated, it gives CASSSLTYQETQYF.

V and J are TRBV6-1 and TRBJ1-2, with 11 bases matching TRBD1. The ends lost 0 bases at V and 4 bases at J; junction bases unmatched: 4. This CDR3 is 16 amino acids long. Germline values: CDR1 MNHNS, CDR2 SASEGT. This CDR3 reads CASSEALGTGGYGYTF. The CDR3 nucleotides read TGTGCCAGCAGTGAAGCGCTCGGGACAGGGGGCTATGGCTACACCTTC.

The rearrangement uses TRBV6-6 and TRBJ2-7; 10 bases are a match to TRBD1. J gave up 5 bases and V 2 bases, and 6 bases lay outside the gene matches. The CDR3 is made up of 15 amino acids. CDR1 is MNHNY, CDR2 SVGAGI, per germline (reference sequence). As DNA, the CDR3 is TGTGCCAGCAGTTACCTCGGGACAGGGGACCACGAGCAGTACTTC. It codes for CASSYLGTGDHEQYF.

The V gene is TRBV11-1, the J gene TRBJ2-3; 8 bases line up with TRBD2. V shed 4 bases, J shed 3 bases, and the junction held 6 bases outside the gene matches. Germline V gene sequence: CDR1 SGHAT, CDR2 FQDESV (reference sequence). There are 15 residues in the CDR3. CDR3 bases: TGTGCCAGCAGCTGGGGTAGCGGGAAAACAGATACGCAGTATTTT. The encoded protein is CASSWGSGKTDTQYF.

This chain connects TRBV7-7 to TRBJ2-1; D is perhaps TRBD2 (6 bases). The V end was cut by 5 bases, the J end by 0 bases, with 11 bases between. Germline V gene sequence: CDR1 SSHAT, CDR2 FNYEAQ (reference sequence). This CDR3 spans 15 amino acids. The CDR3 loop reads CASSASASSYNEQFF. The DNA for the CDR3 is TGTGCCAGCAGCGCTAGCGCCAGCTCCTACAATGAGCAGTTCTTC.

The chain has TRBV18 and TRBJ2-1, with 11 bases lining up with TRBD2. V was pared by 6 bases and J by 4 bases, with 2 bases of the junction left unmatched. The V gene's germline CDR1 is KGHSH and CDR2 LQKENI. There are 14 residues in the CDR3. The CDR3 DNA sequence: TGTGCCAGCTCCTTAGCGGGAGGGTACAATGAGCAGTTCTTC. It specifies CASSLAGGYNEQFF.

The chain carries TRBV5-1 and TRBJ1-6, with TRBD1 identical over 8 bases. Germline V gives CDR1 SGHRS, CDR2 YFSETQ. The CDR3 extends over 15 amino acids. The ends lost 3 bases at V and 7 bases at J; junction bases unmatched: 6. DNA of the CDR3: TGCGCCAGCAGCTCGCAGGGGGCTGTGAATTCACCCCTCCACTTT. Translating gives CASSSQGAVNSPLHF. Full variable domain (remainder filled in from reference TRBV5-1 and TRBJ1-6): KAGVTQTPRYLIKTRGQQVTLSCSPISGHRSVSWYQQTPGQGLQFLFEYFSETQRNKGNFPGRFSGRQFSNSRSEMNVSTLELGDSALYLCASSSQGAVNSPLHFGNGTRLTVT.

This clone was observed once. The chain combines TRBV7-8 with TRBJ2-7; 12 positions match TRBD2. CDR3 size: 14 residues. The germline V gene has CDR1 SGHVS and CDR2 FQNEAQ. The V and J ends lost 0 bases and 7 bases, in that order; junction bases with no gene match: 1. The CDR3 bases are TGTGCCAGCAGCTTAGCGACTAGCGGGAGAGAGCAGTACTTC. This codes for CASSLATSGREQYF.

This rearrangement joins TRBV28 to TRBJ1-2; tentatively, D is TRBD1 (5 bases). Germline lookup yields CDR1 MDHEN and CDR2 SYDVKM. The CDR3 runs 12 residues. Trimming pared 6 bases from V and 8 bases from J, leaving 13 bases between. For the CDR3, the DNA is TGTGCCAGCAGACTGGACAAACTCGGCTACACCTTC. Encoded protein: CASRLDKLGYTF.

The chain recombines TRBV19 with TRBJ2-5; tentative D call: TRBD1 (5 bases). Per germline, CDR1 LNHDA and CDR2 SQIVND (reference sequence). The ends were cut back, 3 bases at V and 2 bases at J, with 10 bases in the middle. The CDR3 spans 14 residues. CDR3 sequence (DNA): TGTGCCAGTAGTATCCCTAACAGGCAAGAGACCCAGTACTTC. Translating it yields CASSIPNRQETQYF.

The sample holds one count of this clone. CDR3 DNA sequence: TGTGCCAGCAGTTGGGGGGACAGGGAAACCGGGGAGCTGTTTTTT. Translation gives CASSWGDRETGELFF. The chain employs TRBV6-5 and TRBJ2-2; 9 positions match TRBD1. Germline lookup yields CDR1 MNHEY and CDR2 SVGAGI. Trimming at V came to 4 bases and at J to 5 bases, leaving 5 bases not matched to a gene. The CDR3 covers 15 residues.

CDR3 amino acids: CASSYDAQSRGYTF. The CDR3 coding sequence is TGTGCCAGCAGTTACGATGCTCAATCGCGGGGCTACACCTTC. This chain links TRBV6-5 with TRBJ1-2; D gene uncertain. The CDR3 contains 14 residues. CDR1 and CDR2 from the germline V gene are MNHEY and SVGAGI. Trimming stripped 2 bases from V and 8 bases from J, with 15 bases between.

The chain links TRBV28 to TRBJ1-5; D is unresolved. The CDR3 runs 15 residues. Germline-derived CDR1 and CDR2 are MDHEN and SYDVKM. The V end lost 5 bases, the J end lost 3 bases, and 14 bases lay between the germline ends. CDR3: CASSPLAGDNQPQHF. The CDR3 DNA reads as TGTGCCAGCAGTCCGTTAGCGGGAGACAATCAGCCCCAGCATTTT.

The chain recombines TRBV6-5 with TRBJ1-3; 7 bases map to TRBD1. V lost 6 bases, J lost 5 bases, and 7 bases stayed unmatched. Germline V lookup: CDR1 MNHEY, CDR2 SVGAGI. The CDR3 has 14 residues. This CDR3 is CASREQGRRNTIYF. CDR3 in DNA: TGTGCCAGCAGGGAACAGGGGAGAAGAAACACCATATATTTT.

This clone was detected once. This chain connects TRBV7-3 to TRBJ1-1; TRBD1 matches 8 bases. The V segment lost 5 bases and the J segment 1 base; nucleotides outside the gene matches: 6. The germline CDR1 and CDR2 sequences are SGHTA and FQGTGA. This CDR3 has 15 amino acids. As DNA, the CDR3 is TGTGCCAGCAGCCTCATGACAGGGGCGAACACTGAAGCTTTCTTT. This translates into CASSLMTGANTEAFF.

The CDR3 DNA sequence: TGTGCCAGCAGTGAAGCGCTTCCCGGACTAGCGATCGAGCAGTACTTC. Its protein product is CASSEALPGLAIEQYF. The genes are TRBV6-1 and TRBJ2-7, with 9 positions matching TRBD2. The CDR3 sequence is 16 residues long. Germline V gene lookup returns CDR1 MNHNS and CDR2 SASEGT. V lost 0 bases to trimming and J lost 6 bases; unmatched junction nucleotides: 9.

This clone has just a few counts. The J gene is TRBJ2-3, the V gene TRBV9; the match to TRBD2 covers 7 bases. Germline V lookup: CDR1 SGDLS, CDR2 YYNGEE. CDR3 length: 15 residues. The V and J ends lost 0 bases and 2 bases, in that order; junction bases with no gene match: 3. Here the CDR3 DNA reads TGTGCCAGCAGCGTAGTTAGCGGGTCCACAGATACGCAGTATTTT. Translated: CASSVVSGSTDTQYF.

The gene calls are TRBV5-1 and TRBJ1-2; D possibly corresponds to TRBD1 (5 bases). The CDR3 totals 11 residues. Germline-derived CDR1 and CDR2 are SGHRS and YFSETQ. Trimming shortened V by 5 bases and J by 8 bases, and 10 bases separated the two germline ends. In DNA, the CDR3 is TGCGCCAGCAGGCAGGGTGGCGGCTACACCTTC. Translated: CASRQGGGYTF.

This clone was detected only a few times. The J gene is TRBJ2-3, the V gene TRBV6-4, with unresolved D. Trimming cost V 3 bases and J 0 bases, with 13 bases left between them. Germline CDR1 is MRHNA and CDR2 is SNTAGT. The length of the CDR3 is 16 residues. CDR3 in amino acids: CASSDFLGWSTDTQYF. CDR3 bases: TGTGCCAGCAGTGATTTCCTAGGATGGAGCACAGATACGCAGTATTTT.

The J gene is TRBJ2-3, the V gene TRBV27, with 7 positions matching TRBD2. V dropped 5 bases and J dropped 3; count of bases not matched to a gene: 8. CDR1 is MNHEY, CDR2 SMNVEV, per germline (reference sequence). This CDR3 has 15 amino acids. For the CDR3, the DNA is TGTGCCAGCAGTCCGGAGCGGGGTCGTACAGATACGCAGTATTTT. Its translation is CASSPERGRTDTQYF.

This clone was detected a few times. V is TRBV6-1 and J is TRBJ1-4; the D gene is possibly TRBD1 (5 bases). The V end lost 4 bases, the J end lost 8 bases, and 17 bases lay between the germline ends. Germline V lookup: CDR1 MNHNS, CDR2 SASEGT. The CDR3 runs 15 residues. CDR3 residues: CASSVEGWEGEKLFF. DNA of the CDR3: TGTGCCAGCAGTGTCGAGGGTTGGGAGGGGGAAAAACTGTTTTTT.

This chain links TRBV5-1 with TRBJ2-3; 7 bases map to TRBD1. The J segment lost 3 bases and the V segment lost 0 bases, leaving 1 base of the junction unmatched. The germline gives CDR1 SGHRS, CDR2 YFSETQ. The CDR3 runs 14 residues. CDR3 sequence reads: CASSLEGATDTQYF. Written as DNA, the CDR3 is TGCGCCAGCAGCTTGGAGGGGGCGACAGATACGCAGTATTTT.

This clone has just a few counts. This rearrangement joins TRBV4-2 to TRBJ2-7; D unclear. Deletions cut 1 base from V and 1 base from J, with 8 bases between. CDR1 and CDR2 (germline): LGHNA, YNFKEQ. This CDR3 is 14 amino acids long. The CDR3 sequence is CASSQAQVSYEQYF. The CDR3 DNA reads TGTGCCAGCAGCCAAGCGCAGGTTTCCTACGAGCAGTACTTC.

The V gene is TRBV28, the J gene TRBJ1-3, with D hard to call. The CDR3 is 15 amino acids. Germline CDR1 and CDR2: MDHEN and SYDVKM. The V end lost 1 base, the J end lost 5 bases, and 12 bases lay between the germline ends. CDR3 nucleotides: TGTGCCAGCAGTTTATCCTCACCGGGGAGAAACACCATATATTTT. Encoded protein: CASSLSSPGRNTIYF.

V gene TRBV28 combines with J gene TRBJ1-5; 11 positions agree with TRBD1. V was clipped by 5 bases and J by 4 bases; unmatched bases: 4. Germline CDR1 is MDHEN and CDR2 is SYDVKM. This CDR3 is built from 15 residues. The CDR3 coding sequence is TGTGCCAGCAGTGGGGGACAGGGGGGAAATCAGCCCCAGCATTTT. Its translation is CASSGGQGGNQPQHF.

V usage is TRBV9 and J usage is TRBJ1-6; tentative D call: TRBD1 (5 bases). This CDR3 has 16 amino acids. CDR1 is SGDLS, CDR2 YYNGEE, per germline. The germline V and J ends were trimmed by 1 base and 9 bases, with 17 bases remaining between them. The CDR3 region is CASSVRGLVGCSPLHF. The DNA for the CDR3 is TGTGCCAGCAGCGTACGGGGGTTAGTGGGATGTTCACCCCTCCACTTT.